This T cell receptor beta chain stems from a study of human T cells and chemical hapten exposure. Time point in this sample: patch test 3, about 24 weeks after DPC sensitization. As to treatment: therapeutic diphenylcyclopropenone sensitization with weekly scalp DPC. Germline CDR1 reads SEHNR; CDR2 reads FQNEAQ (reference sequence). There are 13 residues in the CDR3. The ends were cut back, 11 bases at V and 6 bases at J, with 18 bases in the middle. What the library attached to individual cDNA molecules were unique molecular identifiers. TCRdb re-derived calls from the RACE reads in MiXCR, one entry per CDR3 protein. This repertoire shows 190,000 or so distinct CDR3 sequences, 24% found once; its top ten account for 2.5%. This clonotype was observed a handful of times.

The source was whole blood, collected in connection with sensitization to the hapten diphenylcyclopropenone (DPC). The chain employs TRBV7-9 and TRBJ2-3, with D tentatively TRBD2 (6 bases). This receptor was taken from a woman between 40 and 50 years old with alopecia areata. Some clones in this sample may be carry-over from other donors' samples. The chain's CDR3 is CAGSLGGLDTQYF. The CDR3 nucleotides are TGTGCCGGATCCCTCGGGGGTCTTGATACGCAGTATTTT.